This passage covers 31 T cell receptor beta chains from one sample sequenced in a study of beta chain features in type 1 diabetes (dated by TCRdb to 2017 to 2018). Overall study results and their limits: A moderate but significant shortening of TCRB CDR3 length was observed in type 1 diabetes patients in all four CD4+ subsets.

These receptors' antigens are unknown. The library was prepared using the immunoSEQ multiplex PCR assay. The High Capacity cDNA Reverse Transcription Kit was used to reverse transcribe all of the isolated RNA, meaning that expressed TCRB transcripts were what got sequenced. This immuneACCESS table, as held by TCRdb, lists in-frame sequences with V and J called but not all clones. Of the missing ones, under half trace to an unresolved V gene in checked studies; the others have no known cause. This sample comprises about 190,000 clones, approximately 7.9% of them detected only once. 0.5% of the sample comes from the top ten. Sequenced input: central memory CD4+ T cells from blood. Receptor source: a young man with type 1 diabetes.

This clone has just a few counts. V gene TRBV9 combines with J gene TRBJ2-5; 8 positions match TRBD2. Germline-derived CDR1 and CDR2 are SGDLS and YYNGEE. The trim removed 2 bases at V and 2 bases at J, leaving 8 bases unmatched. This CDR3 has 16 amino acids. The CDR3 protein is CASSVGIAGRQETQYF. CDR3 DNA: TGTGCCAGCAGCGTGGGGATAGCGGGACGACAAGAGACCCAGTACTTC.

This clone turned up a few times. V and J are TRBV9 and TRBJ1-6; TRBD1 agrees at 8 bases. From germline, CDR1 is SGDLS and CDR2 YYNGEE. V lost 4 bases and J lost 13; bases outside the gene matches: 10. The CDR3 runs 14 residues. As DNA, the CDR3 is TGTGCCAGCAGCCCGCGGGACAGGCTCGCGCCCCTCCACTTT. This codes for CASSPRDRLAPLHF.

In its sample, this clone was seen a few times. This sequence joins TRBV5-4 and TRBJ1-2; 7 bases map to TRBD1. With V trimmed by 3 bases and J by 4 bases, 3 bases remained unmatched. CDR3 length: 13 residues. Germline V CDR1 and CDR2: SGHNT, YYREEE (reference sequence). For the CDR3, the DNA is TGTGCCAGCAGCTCCCGACAGGGCTATGGCTACACCTTC. Protein sequence: CASSSRQGYGYTF. The full variable domain, completed using reference TRBV5-4 and TRBJ1-2, is ETGVTQSPTHLIKTRGQQVTLRCSSQSGHNTVSWYQQALGQGPQFIFQYYREEENGRGNFPPRFSGLQFPNYSSELNVNALELDDSALYLCASSSRQGYGYTFGSGTRLTVV.

The sample holds a few counts of this clone. The genes are TRBV7-9 and TRBJ2-5, with D tentatively TRBD1 (5 bases). CDR1 is SEHNR and CDR2 is FQNEAQ in the germline V gene (reference sequence). The CDR3 loop spans 11 amino acids. V dropped 10 bases and J dropped 2 bases, with 8 bases sitting between them. As DNA, the CDR3 is TGTGCCACAGACAGACAAGAGACCCAGTACTTC. Its translation is CATDRQETQYF.

This chain links TRBV2 with TRBJ2-1; the D gene is possibly TRBD2 (6 bases). The V end was cut by 0 bases, the J end by 4 bases, with 13 bases between. Germline CDR1 and CDR2: SNHLY and FYNNEI. This CDR3 comprises 16 residues. The CDR3 coding sequence is TGTGCCAGCAGTGAAGCCGGTCCAGCGGGTTACAATGAGCAGTTCTTC. Encoded protein: CASSEAGPAGYNEQFF. Drawing the rest from reference TRBV2 and TRBJ2-1, the complete variable domain is EPEVTQTPSHQVTQMGQEVILRCVPISNHLYFYWYRQILGQKVEFLVSFYNNEISEKSEIFDDQFSVERPDGSNFTLKIRSTKLEDSAMYFCASSEAGPAGYNEQFFGPGTRLTVL.

CDR3 DNA sequence: TGTGCCAGCAGCCAAGCCCTCCCAGATACGCAGTATTTT. Its translation is CASSQALPDTQYF. J is TRBJ2-3 and V is TRBV5-4; no clear D gene. CDR1 is SGHNT, CDR2 YYREEE, per germline (reference sequence). This CDR3 region has 13 residues. V dropped 4 bases and J dropped 4 bases, with 10 bases sitting between them.

The rearrangement uses TRBV18 and TRBJ1-1; TRBD1 might be the D (5 bases). The CDR3 loop spans 14 amino acids. The germline V gene encodes CDR1 KGHSH and CDR2 LQKENI. Between the trimmed V and J ends, which lost 5 bases and 3 bases, there was a span of 13 bases. The CDR3 DNA reads as TGTGCCAGCTCAGGACTTGGGGGGGACACTGAAGCTTTCTTT. It yields the protein CASSGLGGDTEAFF.

This clone was counted a few times. V and J are TRBV28 and TRBJ2-5; 8 bases agree with TRBD1. The CDR3 covers 14 residues. Germline CDR1 MDHEN, CDR2 SYDVKM. V was clipped by 2 bases and J by 4 bases; unmatched bases: 3. CDR3 sequence reads: CASSLQGARETQYF. In DNA form, the CDR3 reads TGTGCCAGCAGTTTACAGGGGGCCAGAGAGACCCAGTACTTC.

The chain combines TRBV7-2 with TRBJ2-1; the D gene is possibly TRBD2 (6 bases). Per the germline V gene, CDR1 is SGHTA and CDR2 is FQGNSA. There are 15 residues in the CDR3. Trimming shortened V by 5 bases and J by 0 bases, and 11 bases separated the two germline ends. CDR3 in amino acids: CASSPLGGSYNEQFF. The CDR3 nucleotides read TGTGCCAGCAGCCCCTTGGGGGGCTCCTACAATGAGCAGTTCTTC.

As concerns this clone: Other nucleotide sequences in the sample specify the same CDR3. The J gene is TRBJ2-2, the V gene TRBV2; D not certain. Germline V gene sequence: CDR1 SNHLY, CDR2 FYNNEI. Trimming left V 5 bases short and J 3 bases short, with 4 bases between. This CDR3 has 12 residues. In DNA form, the CDR3 reads TGTGCCAGCAGTATCGACACCGGGGAGCTGTTTTTT. Its protein is CASSIDTGELFF.

This clone was observed a few times. The chain combines TRBV7-6 with TRBJ1-1; 9 nucleotides align to TRBD1. Trimming removed 5 bases from V and 4 bases from J; junction bases left unmatched: 5. This CDR3 spans 14 amino acids. Germline CDR1 SGHVS, CDR2 FNYEAQ. The CDR3 loop reads CASSPGTGTTEAFF. For the CDR3, the DNA is TGTGCCAGCAGCCCCGGGACAGGGACCACTGAAGCTTTCTTT.

This chain uses TRBV7-2 with TRBJ2-7, with D hard to call. Deletions cut 0 bases from V and 2 bases from J, with 14 bases between. Germline V gene data show CDR1 as SGHTA and CDR2 as FQGNSA. The CDR3 length is 16 residues. CDR3 loop: CASSLAGPPLTYEQYF. In DNA form, the CDR3 reads TGTGCCAGCAGCTTAGCTGGGCCGCCTCTTACCTACGAGCAGTACTTC.

The rearrangement uses TRBV13 and TRBJ1-1; possible D gene TRBD1, 5 bases. Trimming cost V 5 bases and J 4 bases, with 20 bases left between them. The CDR3 length is 16 residues. CDR1 PRHDT and CDR2 FYEKMQ come from the germline V gene (reference sequence). CDR3 region: CASSRGGGMGSTEAFF. The CDR3 coding sequence is TGTGCCAGCAGCCGGGGGGGTGGGATGGGTAGCACTGAAGCTTTCTTT.

This clone was counted between two and nine times. V usage is TRBV4-3 and J usage is TRBJ2-7; tentative D call: TRBD1 (5 bases). This CDR3 has 14 amino acids. Germline CDR1 reads LGHNA; CDR2 reads YSLEER. The ends were cut back, 0 bases at V and 4 bases at J, with 10 bases in the middle. As DNA, the CDR3 is TGCGCCAGCAGCCAAGAATTGGCAGGGTACGAGCAGTACTTC. It encodes CASSQELAGYEQYF.

The DNA of the CDR3 is TGTGCCAGCTCAGAGCGGACCCAAGAGACCCAGTACTTC. Amino acid sequence: CASSERTQETQYF. The chain joins TRBV18 to TRBJ2-5; D is possibly TRBD2 (5 bases). This CDR3 is built from 13 residues. Trimming removed 5 bases at V and 1 base at J, with 8 bases between. CDR1 and CDR2 (germline): KGHSH, LQKENI. The variable domain in full, completed from reference TRBV18 and TRBJ2-5, reads NAGVMQNPRHLVRRRGQEARLRCSPMKGHSHVYWYRQLPEEGLKFMVYLQKENIIDESGMPKERFSAEFPKEGPSILRIQQVVRGDSAAYFCASSERTQETQYFGPGTRLLVL.

In this sample, this clone turned up a few times. This chain joins TRBV11-3 and TRBJ2-1; the match to TRBD2 covers 12 bases. The CDR3 is 14 residues long. The germline gives CDR1 SGHNT, CDR2 YENEEA. V shed 1 base and J 11 bases; nucleotides not matched to a gene: 3. This chain's CDR3 is CASSLGLAGEQQFF. CDR3 DNA: TGTGCCAGCAGCTTAGGACTAGCGGGAGAACAGCAGTTCTTC.

This clone turned up a few times. This rearrangement joins TRBV2 to TRBJ2-3; no firm D call. This CDR3 region has 14 residues. Trimming cost V 5 bases and J 2 bases, with 11 bases left between them. Looked up from germline, CDR1 is SNHLY and CDR2 is FYNNEI. The CDR3 is CASSLSSFTDTQYF. Here the CDR3 DNA reads TGTGCCAGCAGTTTATCCTCTTTCACAGATACGCAGTATTTT.

This clone has more than one count but fewer than ten. This chain joins TRBV7-2 and TRBJ2-3; 12 nucleotides line up with TRBD1. The germline gives CDR1 SGHTA, CDR2 FQGNSA. The V and J ends lost 5 bases and 10 bases, in that order; junction bases with no gene match: 13. The CDR3 extends over 16 amino acids. In DNA form, the CDR3 reads TGTGCCAGCAGCCAGCGGGGACAGGGGGCAGTTTTATCGCAGTATTTT. Translating it yields CASSQRGQGAVLSQYF.

This clone appeared a few times. This chain joins TRBV7-2 and TRBJ2-1; 12 bases fit TRBD2. Germline lookup yields CDR1 SGHTA and CDR2 FQGNSA. This CDR3 has 16 amino acids. V gave up 5 bases and J gave up 7 bases; unmatched junction bases: 9. CDR3 coding DNA: TGTGCCAGCAGCGTATCTAGCGGGAGGGCTAGGAATGAGCAGTTCTTC. Encoded protein: CASSVSSGRARNEQFF.

The sample holds a few counts of this clone. The chain joins TRBV27 to TRBJ2-2; 9 bases align to TRBD2. Looked up from germline, CDR1 is MNHEY and CDR2 is SMNVEV (reference sequence). This CDR3 contains 15 residues. Losses at the gene ends were 6 bases for V and 5 bases for J; bases not matched to a gene: 7. In DNA form, the CDR3 reads TGTGCCAGCAGACAGGGACTAGCCCCAACCGGGGAGCTGTTTTTT. It is translated as CASRQGLAPTGELFF.

The V gene is TRBV6-1, the J gene TRBJ2-1, with TRBD2 identical over 8 bases. The CDR3 has 13 amino acids. The germline V gene has CDR1 MNHNS and CDR2 SASEGT. J lost 5 bases, V lost 8 bases, and 5 bases had no gene match. CDR3 in amino acids: CASDTGGNNEQFF. In nucleotides, the CDR3 is TGTGCCAGCGACACGGGGGGGAACAATGAGCAGTTCTTC.

This clone was observed a handful of times. V is TRBV2 and J is TRBJ2-3; 9 nucleotides match TRBD2. Germline CDR1 reads SNHLY; CDR2 reads FYNNEI. Germline trimming cut 5 bases from V and 2 bases from J; bases unmatched to any gene: 5. This CDR3 region has 15 residues. The DNA for the CDR3 is TGTGCCAGCAGTCGGACTAGCGAGAACACAGATACGCAGTATTTT. It translates to CASSRTSENTDTQYF.

There are a few counts of this clone. This chain connects TRBV7-2 to TRBJ2-7; the match to TRBD1 covers 7 bases. This CDR3 is built from 14 residues. CDR1 is SGHTA, CDR2 FQGNSA, per germline. The J segment lost 4 bases and the V segment lost 5 bases, leaving 8 bases of the junction unmatched. The CDR3 sequence is CASSPGGRGYEQYF. CDR3 bases: TGTGCCAGCAGCCCAGGGGGTCGTGGATACGAGCAGTACTTC.

This clone was counted between two and nine times. V usage is TRBV28 and J usage is TRBJ2-3; D is unresolved. The length of the CDR3 is 16 residues. Trimming removed 3 bases at V and 2 bases at J, with 15 bases between. Germline V gene data show CDR1 as MDHEN and CDR2 as SYDVKM. The CDR3 region is CASSLSVLTPTDTQYF. The CDR3 nucleotides read TGTGCCAGCAGTTTGAGCGTCCTGACCCCCACAGATACGCAGTATTTT.

The chain is built from TRBV18 and TRBJ2-1; D is perhaps TRBD2 (6 bases). The CDR3 runs 14 residues. V lost 5 bases, J lost 5 bases, and 13 bases lay in between. The V gene's germline CDR1 is KGHSH and CDR2 LQKENI. As DNA, the CDR3 is TGTGCCAGCTCAAAGGGACTCGCGGACAATGAGCAGTTCTTC. Translation: CASSKGLADNEQFF. Variable domain in full (rest from reference TRBV18 and TRBJ2-1): NAGVMQNPRHLVRRRGQEARLRCSPMKGHSHVYWYRQLPEEGLKFMVYLQKENIIDESGMPKERFSAEFPKEGPSILRIQQVVRGDSAAYFCASSKGLADNEQFFGPGTRLTVL.

In this sample, this clone turned up a few times. The V call is TRBV5-4, the J call TRBJ2-7; 11 bases are shared with TRBD2. This CDR3 spans 16 amino acids. The germline CDR1 and CDR2 sequences are SGHNT and YYREEE (reference sequence). V was clipped by 5 bases and J by 3 bases; unmatched bases: 10. The DNA for the CDR3 is TGTGCCAGCAGTCAAGATACTAGCGGGGGCCTCTACGAGCAGTACTTC. It is translated as CASSQDTSGGLYEQYF.

V usage is TRBV7-9 and J usage is TRBJ2-3, with TRBD1 matching over 7 bases. V lost 4 bases and J lost 5; bases outside the gene matches: 3. Germline V gene sequence: CDR1 SEHNR, CDR2 FQNEAQ (reference sequence). This CDR3 has 13 residues. DNA for the CDR3: TGTGCCAGCAGCTGGCCAGGGGGAGATACGCAGTATTTT. Its translation: CASSWPGGDTQYF.

This chain joins TRBV2 and TRBJ2-7, with 7 bases matching TRBD2. With V trimmed by 6 bases and J by 0 bases, 5 bases remained unmatched. Per the germline V gene, CDR1 is SNHLY and CDR2 is FYNNEI. The CDR3 consists of 14 residues. In DNA, the CDR3 is TGTGCCAGCAGCTTATCGGGGGGCTCCTACGAGCAGTACTTC. Its protein product is CASSLSGGSYEQYF.

This clone was observed a handful of times. The genes are TRBV7-2 and TRBJ2-1; D possibly corresponds to TRBD2 (5 bases). V lost 4 bases and J 5 bases, leaving 12 bases between the germline ends. CDR1 and CDR2 (germline): SGHTA, FQGNSA. The length of the CDR3 is 14 residues. CDR3 nucleotides: TGTGCCAGCAGCTGGTCAGCGGAACACAATGAGCAGTTCTTC. This sequence encodes CASSWSAEHNEQFF.

Only a few counts were recorded for this clone. The chain couples TRBV13 to TRBJ2-3; D is unresolved. This CDR3 comprises 13 residues. Between the trimmed V and J ends, which lost 6 bases and 6 bases, there was a span of 13 bases. The germline CDR1 and CDR2 sequences are PRHDT and FYEKMQ (reference sequence). The CDR3 nucleotides are TGTGCCAGCAGGCCCCCTACTCGCGATACGCAGTATTTT. Residues: CASRPPTRDTQYF.

The chain couples TRBV30 to TRBJ1-1, with D unclear. Trimming left V 0 bases short and J 5 bases short, with 13 bases between. The CDR3 length is 14 residues. Per germline, CDR1 GTSNPN and CDR2 SVGIG (reference sequence). In DNA, the CDR3 is TGTGCCTGGAGTGTCGGCAGGTTATGGACTGAAGCTTTCTTT. This gives the protein CAWSVGRLWTEAFF.